This T cell receptor beta chain was captured in a study of Graves' ophthalmopathy and Graves' hyperthyroidism. Researchers took RNA transcripts and amplified TCR beta CDR3 regions from them. The authors performed first-round RT-PCR with HTBI primers and then a second-round multiplex PCR. Each CDR3 protein is one row after TCRdb ran MiXCR on the multiplex PCR reads. The sample contains 680,000 or so distinct CDR3 sequences, 22% of which appear only once. This clonotype has at least ten counts. V trimming: 3 bases; J trimming: 7 bases; junction bases outside the gene matches: 10. The CDR3 is made up of 14 amino acids. CDR1 and CDR2 from the germline V gene are SQVTM and ANQGSEA.

The clonotype originates from a woman under 30 with stable Graves' hyperthyroidism. Some clones in this sample may be carry-over from other donors' samples. This chain joins TRBV29-1 and TRBJ2-5; TRBD1 aligns across 8 bases. Sequencing used peripheral blood. The DNA for the CDR3 is TGCAGCGTTGACCGGACAGGGTCAGGGGGGACCCAGTACTTC. This translates into CSVDRTGSGGTQYF.